This T cell receptor (beta chain) was observed in a study of Ad26.COV2.S vaccination and SARS-CoV-2 variants. V lost 0 bases and J 10 bases, leaving 13 bases between the germline ends. In germline, CDR1 is MNHEY, CDR2 SVGAGI. This CDR3 region has 15 residues. Repertoires were generated with immunoSEQ multiplex PCR, while TCRdb's copy carries only in-frame clones and drops some. The table shows 300,000 to 400,000 clones, with around 83% occurring only once. This clone was picked up a small number of times. Noted treatment: roughly 20 received Ad26.COV2.S at low or high dose, single or two shots; roughly five received placebo; per-sample allocation not given. Samples were taken on day 63 after the first vaccine or placebo injection. Its platform was an Ad26 vector, and its expressed antigen was Wuhan-strain SARS-CoV-2 spike.

Sequences were derived from peripheral blood, sampled in a trial of Ad26.COV2.S vaccine versus placebo. The J gene is TRBJ1-6, the V gene TRBV6-5; no definite D call. The origin of this receptor is a person between 18 and 60 years old who received the Ad26.COV2.S COVID-19 vaccine or a placebo. CDR3 DNA sequence: TGTGCCAGCAGTTACTCCCCAGGCGGCGGCTCACCCCTCCACTTT. It codes for CASSYSPGGGSPLHF.